Each of the 9 T cell receptor beta chains below was sequenced from the same sample in a study of blood T cell repertoires in COVID-19. The data were produced by immunoSEQ multiplex PCR, yet TCRdb's version contains in-frame clones alone and is incomplete. The sample holds roughly 110,000 clones, roughly nine tenths seen once. What was sequenced was peripheral blood. The receptors derive from a man aged 40-50 years with active or convalescent COVID-19.

The chain has TRBV28 and TRBJ1-5; 9 positions agree with TRBD1. The germline V gene encodes CDR1 MDHEN and CDR2 SYDVKM. V shed 5 bases and J 4 bases; nucleotides not matched to a gene: 3. The CDR3 totals 14 residues. In DNA form, the CDR3 reads TGTGCCAGCAGTCGGGACAGGGAGAATCAGCCCCAGCATTTT. This gives the protein CASSRDRENQPQHF.

This clone is a singleton in its sample. V usage is TRBV3-1 (or the pseudogene TRBV3-2) and J usage is TRBJ1-1; no reliable D call. Trimming removed 4 bases from V and 11 bases from J, with 17 bases in between. This CDR3 spans 13 amino acids. CDR1 LGHDT and CDR2 YNNKEL come from the germline V gene (reference sequence). CDR3 nucleotides: TGTGCCAGCAGCCTGTCCGGTGATAAAATGGCTTTCTTT. This gives the protein CASSLSGDKMAFF.

The chain is built from TRBV7-9 and TRBJ2-7; D not resolved. The CDR3 consists of 13 residues. Deletions cut 0 bases from V and 2 bases from J, with 5 bases between. Per germline, CDR1 SEHNR and CDR2 FQNEAQ (reference sequence). The CDR3 here is CASSLATAYEQYF. CDR3 bases: TGTGCCAGCAGCTTAGCAACAGCCTACGAGCAGTACTTC.

The chain couples TRBV5-8 to TRBJ2-7; maybe TRBD2 (6 bases). The V and J ends lost 6 bases and 4 bases respectively, with 26 bases between them. CDR1 and CDR2 (germline): SGHTS, YDEGEE. This CDR3 spans 17 amino acids. The CDR3 loop is CASTTSYWSGVRYEQYF. The DNA of the CDR3 is TGTGCCAGCACAACGTCGTATTGGTCGGGAGTTCGATACGAGCAGTACTTC.

The chain joins TRBV7-3 to TRBJ2-2; 15 bases agree with TRBD2. Germline assignment: CDR1 SGHTA and CDR2 FQGTGA. Trimming at V came to 5 bases and at J to 4 bases, leaving 14 bases not matched to a gene. This CDR3 is 20 amino acids long. Here the CDR3 DNA reads TGTGCCAGCAGCCCCTACACCGGGACTAGCGGGAGGTGGGGCACCGGGGAGCTGTTTTTT. Protein product: CASSPYTGTSGRWGTGELFF.

The rearrangement links TRBV5-1 to TRBJ2-7; TRBD2 agrees at 12 bases. The ends lost 0 bases at V and 1 base at J; junction bases unmatched: 2. The CDR3 covers 16 residues. The germline gives CDR1 SGHRS, CDR2 YFSETQ. The CDR3 is CASSLVTSGRSYEQYF. The DNA for the CDR3 is TGCGCCAGCAGCTTGGTTACTAGCGGGAGGTCCTACGAGCAGTACTTC.

The V call is TRBV29-1, the J call TRBJ2-5, with D perhaps TRBD2 (5 bases). Between the trimmed V and J ends, which lost 3 bases and 5 bases, there was a span of 13 bases. The germline V gene has CDR1 SQVTM and CDR2 ANQGSEA. CDR3 length: 13 amino acids. The CDR3 sequence: CSVDPVRGETQYF. CDR3 bases: TGCAGCGTTGATCCAGTGAGAGGGGAGACCCAGTACTTC.

This chain joins TRBV4-1 and TRBJ1-6, with D possibly TRBD1 on 6 matching bases. Per the germline V gene, CDR1 is MGHRA and CDR2 is YSYEKL. This CDR3 region has 16 residues. V gave up 5 bases and J gave up 5 bases, with 16 bases separating them. The CDR3 sequence: CASSKVHAGDNSPLHF. The CDR3 nucleotides read TGCGCCAGCAGCAAAGTCCACGCAGGGGATAATTCACCCCTCCACTTT.

This clone has a single count. This chain connects TRBV24-1 to TRBJ1-3; possible D gene TRBD1, 5 bases. CDR3 length: 16 amino acids. Trimming cost V 2 bases and J 0 bases, with 10 bases left between them. CDR1 is KGHDR and CDR2 is SFDVKD in the germline V gene. In nucleotides, the CDR3 is TGTGCCACCAGTGATTCGCACAGGATCTCTGGAAACACCATATATTTT. This sequence encodes CATSDSHRISGNTIYF.